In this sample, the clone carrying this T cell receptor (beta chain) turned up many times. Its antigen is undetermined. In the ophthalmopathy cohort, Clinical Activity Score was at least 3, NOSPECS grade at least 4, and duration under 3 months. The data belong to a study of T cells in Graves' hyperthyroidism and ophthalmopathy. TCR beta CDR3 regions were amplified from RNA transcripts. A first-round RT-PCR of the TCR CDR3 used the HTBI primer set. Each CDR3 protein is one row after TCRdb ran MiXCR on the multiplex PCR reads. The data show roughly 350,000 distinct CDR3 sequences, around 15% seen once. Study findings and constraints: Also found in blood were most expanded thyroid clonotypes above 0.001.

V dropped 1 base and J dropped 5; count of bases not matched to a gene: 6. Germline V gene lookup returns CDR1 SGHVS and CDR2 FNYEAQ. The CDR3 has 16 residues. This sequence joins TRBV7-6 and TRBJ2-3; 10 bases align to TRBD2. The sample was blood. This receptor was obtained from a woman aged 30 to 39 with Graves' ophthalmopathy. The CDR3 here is CASSLVSGGAGDTQYF. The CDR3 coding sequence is TGTGCCAGCAGCTTAGTAAGCGGGGGGGCCGGAGATACGCAGTATTTT. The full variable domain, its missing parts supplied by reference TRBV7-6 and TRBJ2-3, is GAGVSQSPRYKVTKRGQDVALRCDPISGHVSLYWYRQALGQGPEFLTYFNYEAQQDKSGLPNDRFSAERPEGSISTLTIQRTEQRDSAMYRCASSLVSGGAGDTQYFGPGTRLTVL.